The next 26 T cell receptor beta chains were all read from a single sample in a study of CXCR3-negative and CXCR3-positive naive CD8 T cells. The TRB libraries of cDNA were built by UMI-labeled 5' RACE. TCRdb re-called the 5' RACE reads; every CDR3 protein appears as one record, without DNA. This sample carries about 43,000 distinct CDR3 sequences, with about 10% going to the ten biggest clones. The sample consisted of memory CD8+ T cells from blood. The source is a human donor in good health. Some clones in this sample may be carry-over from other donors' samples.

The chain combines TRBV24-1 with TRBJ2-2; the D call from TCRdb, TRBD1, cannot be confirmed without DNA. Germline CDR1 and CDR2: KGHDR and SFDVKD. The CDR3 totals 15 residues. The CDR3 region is CATSEGQGDTGELFF.

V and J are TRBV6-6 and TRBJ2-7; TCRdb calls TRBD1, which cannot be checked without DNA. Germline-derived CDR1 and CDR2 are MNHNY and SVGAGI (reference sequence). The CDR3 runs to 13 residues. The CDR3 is CASRRQGSYEQYF.

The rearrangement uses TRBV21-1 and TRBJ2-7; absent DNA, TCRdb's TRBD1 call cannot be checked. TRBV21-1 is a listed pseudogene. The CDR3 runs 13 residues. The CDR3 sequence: CASSNRDTYEQYF.

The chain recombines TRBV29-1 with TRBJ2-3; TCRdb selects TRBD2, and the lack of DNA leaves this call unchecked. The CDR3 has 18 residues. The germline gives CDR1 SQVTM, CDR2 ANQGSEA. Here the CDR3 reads CSVEGFLAGDGIGDTQYF.

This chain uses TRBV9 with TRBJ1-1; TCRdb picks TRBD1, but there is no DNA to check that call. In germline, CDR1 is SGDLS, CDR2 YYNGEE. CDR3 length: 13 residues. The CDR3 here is CASSVGVSTEAFF.

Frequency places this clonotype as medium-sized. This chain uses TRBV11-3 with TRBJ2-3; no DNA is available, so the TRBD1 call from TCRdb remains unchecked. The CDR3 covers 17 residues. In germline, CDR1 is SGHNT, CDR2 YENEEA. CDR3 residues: CASSLEVGRGVKDTQYF.

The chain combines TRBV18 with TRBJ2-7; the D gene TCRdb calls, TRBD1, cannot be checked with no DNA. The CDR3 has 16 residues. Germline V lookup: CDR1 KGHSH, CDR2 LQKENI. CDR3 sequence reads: CASSPARDRGPYEQYF.

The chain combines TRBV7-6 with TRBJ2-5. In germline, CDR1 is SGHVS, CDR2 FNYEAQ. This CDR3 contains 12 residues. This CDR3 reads CASSFIGETQYF.

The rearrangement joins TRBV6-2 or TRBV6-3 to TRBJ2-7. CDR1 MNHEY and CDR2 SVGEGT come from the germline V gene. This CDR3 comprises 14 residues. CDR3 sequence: CASSYSRVWDEQYF.

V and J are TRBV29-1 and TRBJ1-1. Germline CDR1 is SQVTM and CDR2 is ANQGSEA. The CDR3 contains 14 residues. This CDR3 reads CSVEDRYGPTEAFF.

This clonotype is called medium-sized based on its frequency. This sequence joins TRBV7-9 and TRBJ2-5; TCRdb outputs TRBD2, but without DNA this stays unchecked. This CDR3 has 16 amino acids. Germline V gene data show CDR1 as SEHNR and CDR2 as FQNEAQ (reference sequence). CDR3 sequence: CASSPRTSGALMGQYF.

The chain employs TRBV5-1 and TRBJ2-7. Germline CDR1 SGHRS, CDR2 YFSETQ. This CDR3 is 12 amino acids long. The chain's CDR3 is CASSQSSYEQYF.

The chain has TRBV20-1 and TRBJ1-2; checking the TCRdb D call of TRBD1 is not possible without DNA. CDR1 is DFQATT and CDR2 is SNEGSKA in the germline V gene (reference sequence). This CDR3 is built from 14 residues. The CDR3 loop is CSAENRGERYGYTF.

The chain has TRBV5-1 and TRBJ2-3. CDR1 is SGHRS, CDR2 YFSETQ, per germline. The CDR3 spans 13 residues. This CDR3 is CASSLDLTDTQYF.

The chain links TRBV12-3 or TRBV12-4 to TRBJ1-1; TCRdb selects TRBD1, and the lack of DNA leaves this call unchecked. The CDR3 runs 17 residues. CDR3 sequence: CASSPLPGQGVNTEAFF.

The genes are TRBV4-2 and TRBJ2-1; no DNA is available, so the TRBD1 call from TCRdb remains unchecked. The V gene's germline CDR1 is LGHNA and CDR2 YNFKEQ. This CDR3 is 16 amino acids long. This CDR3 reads CASSQDLGGGMDEQFF.

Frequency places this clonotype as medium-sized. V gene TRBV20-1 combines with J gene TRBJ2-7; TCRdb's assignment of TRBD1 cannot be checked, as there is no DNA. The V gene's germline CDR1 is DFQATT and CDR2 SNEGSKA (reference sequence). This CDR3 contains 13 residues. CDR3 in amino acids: CSARGGGDYEQYF.

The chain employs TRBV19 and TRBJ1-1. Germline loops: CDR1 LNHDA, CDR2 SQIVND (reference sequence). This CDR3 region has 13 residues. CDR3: CASRSSTGTEAFF.

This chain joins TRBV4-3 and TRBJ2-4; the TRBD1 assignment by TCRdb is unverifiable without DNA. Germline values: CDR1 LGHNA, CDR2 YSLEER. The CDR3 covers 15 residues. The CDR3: CASSPTGDPKNIQYF.

The CDR3: CASSQEGQGTRTEAFF. The chain recombines TRBV4-3 with TRBJ1-1; with no DNA, the TCRdb D assignment of TRBD1 cannot be verified. In germline, CDR1 is LGHNA, CDR2 YSLEER. CDR3 length: 16 amino acids.

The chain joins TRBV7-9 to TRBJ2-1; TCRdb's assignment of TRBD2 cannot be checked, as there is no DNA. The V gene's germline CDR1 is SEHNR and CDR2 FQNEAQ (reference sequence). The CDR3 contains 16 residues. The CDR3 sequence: CASSLGTSGEYNEQFF.

Here the CDR3 reads CATSRDQTGWSGYTF. The chain combines TRBV15 with TRBJ1-2; TCRdb outputs TRBD1, but without DNA this stays unchecked. CDR1 and CDR2 (germline): LNHNV, YYDKDF (reference sequence). This CDR3 spans 15 amino acids.

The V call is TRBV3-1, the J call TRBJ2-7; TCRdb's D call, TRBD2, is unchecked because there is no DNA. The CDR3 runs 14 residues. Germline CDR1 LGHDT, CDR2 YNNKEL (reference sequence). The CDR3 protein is CASSLSDLSYEQYF.

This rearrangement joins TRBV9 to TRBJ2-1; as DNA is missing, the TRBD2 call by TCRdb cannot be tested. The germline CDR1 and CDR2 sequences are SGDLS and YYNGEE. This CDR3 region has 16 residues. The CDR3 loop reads CASSAGGGSSYNEQFF. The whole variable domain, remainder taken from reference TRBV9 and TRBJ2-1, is DSGVTQTPKHLITATGQRVTLRCSPRSGDLSVYWYQQSLDQGLQFLIQYYNGEERAKGNILERFSAQQFPDLHSELNLSSLELGDSALYFCASSAGGGSSYNEQFFGPGTRLTVL.

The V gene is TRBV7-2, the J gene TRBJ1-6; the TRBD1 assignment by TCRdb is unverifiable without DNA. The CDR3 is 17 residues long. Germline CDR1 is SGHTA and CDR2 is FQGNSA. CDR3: CASSSEDRGFRNSPLHF.

The CDR3: CSARDMGEGNQPQHF. The chain has TRBV20-1 and TRBJ1-5. The CDR3 covers 15 residues. Germline V gives CDR1 DFQATT, CDR2 SNEGSKA (reference sequence).